One and the same sample provided the 21 T cell receptor beta chains below, sequenced in a study of blood T cell repertoires in COVID-19. Method: immunoSEQ multiplex PCR; TCRdb's copy keeps in-frame clones and lacks some. The sample shows approximately 230,000 clones, around 83% of them seen only once. The source material was peripheral blood. These receptors were collected from an older man with acute or convalescent COVID-19.

The V and J genes are TRBV3-1 (or the pseudogene TRBV3-2) and TRBJ2-7; no clear D gene. Trimming removed 1 base from V and 2 bases from J, with 3 bases in between. The length of the CDR3 is 12 residues. Looked up from germline, CDR1 is LGHDT and CDR2 is YNNKEL (reference sequence). CDR3 DNA sequence: TGTGCCAGCAGCCAAGTCGCCTACGAGCAGTACTTC. It encodes CASSQVAYEQYF.

The chain links TRBV6-5 to TRBJ1-4, with 11 bases fitting TRBD1. Trimming removed 9 bases from V and 4 bases from J; junction bases left unmatched: 7. The CDR3 loop spans 15 amino acids. Germline CDR1 reads MNHEY; CDR2 reads SVGAGI. CDR3 bases: TGTGCCAGTCGTCCCGGGACAGGGGGTAATGAAAAACTGTTTTTT. It codes for CASRPGTGGNEKLFF.

The chain employs TRBV5-6 and TRBJ1-2; D not certain. Germline V CDR1 and CDR2: SGHDT, YYEEEE. This CDR3 has 13 amino acids. Trimming shortened V by 2 bases and J by 2 bases, and 7 bases separated the two germline ends. CDR3 nucleotide sequence: TGTGCCAGCAGCTTAAACAGAAACTATGGCTACACCTTC. Its protein is CASSLNRNYGYTF.

This chain links TRBV19 with TRBJ1-5; 8 positions match TRBD1. This CDR3 contains 15 residues. Germline V gene lookup returns CDR1 LNHDA and CDR2 SQIVND (reference sequence). V lost 5 bases to trimming and J lost 6 bases; unmatched junction nucleotides: 9. As DNA, the CDR3 is TGTGCCAGTAGTCCCGGGTCAGGGGGCATTCAGCCCCAGCATTTT. The encoded protein is CASSPGSGGIQPQHF.

J is TRBJ1-4 and V is TRBV9, with D unclear. Germline V gene sequence: CDR1 SGDLS, CDR2 YYNGEE. The CDR3 sequence is 15 residues long. Trimming cost V 0 bases and J 4 bases, with 10 bases left between them. CDR3 amino acids: CASSVAGGLNEKLFF. The DNA of the CDR3 is TGTGCCAGCAGCGTAGCGGGAGGCCTTAATGAAAAACTGTTTTTT.

The chain recombines TRBV24-1 with TRBJ2-3, with 10 bases matching TRBD1. The CDR3 runs 14 residues. Trimming removed 12 bases from V and 3 bases from J; junction bases left unmatched: 8. CDR1 KGHDR and CDR2 SFDVKD come from the germline V gene. CDR3 residues: CAPVPGQGTDTQYF. CDR3 DNA: TGTGCCCCAGTCCCGGGACAGGGGACAGATACGCAGTATTTT.

The V and J genes are TRBV19 and TRBJ1-2; 7 bases are shared with TRBD1. The ends lost 7 bases at V and 2 bases at J; junction bases unmatched: 7. The CDR3 is 14 residues long. CDR1 LNHDA and CDR2 SQIVND come from the germline V gene (reference sequence). CDR3 bases: TGTGCCAGTACCCGGACAGGAGCAAACTATGGCTACACCTTC. It encodes CASTRTGANYGYTF.

J is TRBJ1-1 and V is TRBV7-9, with D maybe TRBD1 (6 bases). CDR1 SEHNR and CDR2 FQNEAQ come from the germline V gene (reference sequence). V gave up 3 bases and J gave up 5 bases, with 13 bases separating them. The CDR3 extends over 14 amino acids. CDR3 residues: CASSFKRGGTEAFF. The CDR3 DNA is TGTGCCAGCAGCTTTAAGAGAGGGGGAACTGAAGCTTTCTTT.

The chain links TRBV5-1 to TRBJ2-2, with 10 bases identical to TRBD2. Germline V lookup: CDR1 SGHRS, CDR2 YFSETQ. The junction had 3 bases not matched to a gene; V was cut back by 1 base and J by 3 bases. This CDR3 is 16 amino acids long. The CDR3 region is CASSLWLAGDTGELFF. Written as DNA, the CDR3 is TGCGCCAGCAGCTTGTGGCTAGCGGGGGACACCGGGGAGCTGTTTTTT.

The chain employs TRBV30 and TRBJ1-1; D possibly corresponds to TRBD1 (5 bases). The V and J ends lost 4 bases and 4 bases respectively, with 13 bases between them. The CDR3 consists of 13 residues. Germline-derived CDR1 and CDR2 are GTSNPN and SVGIG (reference sequence). The CDR3 region has the DNA TGTGCCTGGACAGGCAGAAGGGGCACTGAAGCTTTCTTT. It encodes CAWTGRRGTEAFF.

The chain employs TRBV4-1 and TRBJ2-7, with 12 bases fitting TRBD2. The CDR3 length is 16 residues. Germline CDR1 and CDR2: MGHRA and YSYEKL. Trimming took 3 bases from V and 3 from J; bases not matched to a gene: 6. The CDR3 is CASSQAPGLAGYEQYF. The CDR3 DNA follows: TGCGCCAGCAGCCAGGCTCCGGGACTAGCGGGCTACGAGCAGTACTTC.

This clone was recorded once. The chain uses TRBV19 and TRBJ1-6, with TRBD1 identical over 7 bases. From germline, CDR1 is LNHDA and CDR2 SQIVND (reference sequence). CDR3 length: 17 residues. Unmatched junction bases numbered 12, after V lost 3 bases and J lost 7 bases. The CDR3 spells CASSITPDRASNSPLHF. The CDR3 DNA reads TGTGCCAGTAGTATCACACCAGACAGGGCCTCAAATTCACCCCTCCACTTT.

Regarding this clone: Other DNA sequences from this sample encode an identical CDR3 as well. V usage is TRBV24-1 and J usage is TRBJ2-2; possibly TRBD1 for D (6 bases). Germline-derived CDR1 and CDR2 are KGHDR and SFDVKD. The CDR3 consists of 15 residues. With 4 bases removed from V and 1 base from J, the gap between germline ends came to 9 bases. CDR3 loop: CATSDPGQNTGELFF. As DNA, the CDR3 is TGTGCCACCAGTGACCCGGGACAGAACACCGGGGAGCTGTTTTTT.

The chain combines TRBV6-5 with TRBJ1-1; perhaps TRBD1 as D (6 bases). Per the germline V gene, CDR1 is MNHEY and CDR2 is SVGAGI. Between the trimmed V and J ends, which lost 5 bases and 0 bases, there was a span of 10 bases. The CDR3 has 14 residues. The CDR3 region is CASSQGILNTEAFF. In DNA, the CDR3 is TGTGCCAGCAGTCAGGGGATTCTGAACACTGAAGCTTTCTTT.

The V call is TRBV19, the J call TRBJ2-2, with TRBD1 identical over 8 bases. V shed 4 bases, J shed 7 bases, and the junction held 8 bases outside the gene matches. The length of the CDR3 is 15 residues. Germline V gene data show CDR1 as LNHDA and CDR2 as SQIVND (reference sequence). The CDR3 spells CASSKGTGADGELFF. CDR3 in DNA: TGTGCCAGTAGTAAGGGGACAGGCGCTGACGGGGAGCTGTTTTTT.

The chain employs TRBV19 and TRBJ2-6, with a weak D call TRBD2 (6 bases). CDR1 is LNHDA, CDR2 SQIVND, per germline (reference sequence). The CDR3 loop spans 17 amino acids. V dropped 5 bases and J dropped 0 bases, with 14 bases sitting between them. The CDR3 here is CASSSPGLHSGANVLTF. For the CDR3, the DNA is TGTGCCAGTAGTTCGCCGGGACTCCACTCTGGGGCCAACGTCCTGACTTTC.

The CDR3, as DNA: TGTGCCAGCAGTTTATGGGCCAGGGGGACAGGGGTGGGGTACACCTTC. Its protein product is CASSLWARGTGVGYTF. The chain links TRBV28 to TRBJ1-2; TRBD1 aligns across 10 bases. Per the germline V gene, CDR1 is MDHEN and CDR2 is SYDVKM. This CDR3 contains 16 residues. The V segment lost 0 bases and the J segment 11 bases; nucleotides outside the gene matches: 12.

This clone has only one observation. The chain couples TRBV7-9 to TRBJ1-1; D possibly corresponds to TRBD1 (6 bases). The CDR3 runs 15 residues. The ends were cut back, 0 bases at V and 5 bases at J, with 13 bases in the middle. Germline V CDR1 and CDR2: SEHNR, FQNEAQ (reference sequence). The DNA of the CDR3 is TGTGCCAGCAGCTTAGCTCGGGGGGCGAGGACTGAAGCTTTCTTT. Translation gives CASSLARGARTEAFF.

This chain connects TRBV24-1 to TRBJ2-3; D gene uncertain. V dropped 4 bases and J dropped 4 bases, with 11 bases sitting between them. Germline CDR1 and CDR2: KGHDR and SFDVKD. The CDR3 runs to 14 residues. This CDR3 is CATSDPNEADTQYF. The CDR3 DNA follows: TGTGCCACCAGTGACCCCAATGAGGCAGATACGCAGTATTTT.

V usage is TRBV4-2 and J usage is TRBJ1-3, with D tentatively TRBD1 (5 bases). The V end lost 10 bases, the J end lost 0 bases, and 13 bases lay between the germline ends. The V gene's germline CDR1 is LGHNA and CDR2 YNFKEQ. This CDR3 is built from 14 residues. DNA for the CDR3: TGTGCCACCCAGGGCGGGATCTCTGGAAACACCATATATTTT. This translates into CATQGGISGNTIYF.

The chain is built from TRBV4-1 and TRBJ2-3; D gene ambiguous. Germline loops: CDR1 MGHRA, CDR2 YSYEKL. Trimming shortened V by 2 bases and J by 0 bases, and 12 bases separated the two germline ends. The CDR3 is 16 amino acids. CDR3 sequence reads: CASSQIDIISTDTQYF. CDR3 coding DNA: TGCGCCAGCAGCCAAATCGACATTATTAGCACAGATACGCAGTATTTT.